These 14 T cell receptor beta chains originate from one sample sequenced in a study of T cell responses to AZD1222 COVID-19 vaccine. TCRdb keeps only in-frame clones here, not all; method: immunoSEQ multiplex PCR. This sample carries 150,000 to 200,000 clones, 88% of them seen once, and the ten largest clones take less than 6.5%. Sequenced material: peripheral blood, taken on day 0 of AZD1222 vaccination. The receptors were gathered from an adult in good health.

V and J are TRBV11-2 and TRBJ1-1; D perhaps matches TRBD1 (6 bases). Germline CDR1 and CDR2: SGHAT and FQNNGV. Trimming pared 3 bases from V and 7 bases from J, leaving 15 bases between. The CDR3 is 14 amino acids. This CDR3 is CASSLRGANVEAFF. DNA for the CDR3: TGTGCCAGCAGCTTGAGGGGGGCTAACGTTGAAGCTTTCTTT.

CDR3 in amino acids: CASSQDRQANEKLFF. CDR3 in DNA: TGCGCCAGCAGCCAAGATCGACAGGCAAATGAAAAACTGTTTTTT. The rearrangement links TRBV4-3 to TRBJ1-4, with D possibly being TRBD1 (6 bases). Germline V CDR1 and CDR2: LGHNA, YSLEER. The V end lost 0 bases, the J end lost 5 bases, and 10 bases lay between the germline ends. The CDR3 sequence is 15 residues long.

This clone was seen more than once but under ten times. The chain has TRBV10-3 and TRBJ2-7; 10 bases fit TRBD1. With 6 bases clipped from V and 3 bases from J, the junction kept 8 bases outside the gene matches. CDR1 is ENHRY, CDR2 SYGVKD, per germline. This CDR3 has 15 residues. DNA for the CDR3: TGTGCCATCAGGGGATACCGGGACAGGGGCTACGAGCAGTACTTC. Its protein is CAIRGYRDRGYEQYF.

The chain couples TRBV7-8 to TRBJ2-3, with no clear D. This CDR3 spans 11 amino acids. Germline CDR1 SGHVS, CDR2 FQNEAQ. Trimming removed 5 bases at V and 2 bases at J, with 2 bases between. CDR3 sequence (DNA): TGTGCCAGCAGCCTCACAGATACGCAGTATTTT. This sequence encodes CASSLTDTQYF.

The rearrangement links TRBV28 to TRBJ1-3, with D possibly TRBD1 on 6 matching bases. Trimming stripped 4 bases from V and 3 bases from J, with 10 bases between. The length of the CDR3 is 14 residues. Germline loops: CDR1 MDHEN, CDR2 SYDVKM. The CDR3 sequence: CASSSPQGGNTIYF. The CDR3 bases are TGTGCCAGCAGTTCGCCACAGGGTGGAAACACCATATATTTT.

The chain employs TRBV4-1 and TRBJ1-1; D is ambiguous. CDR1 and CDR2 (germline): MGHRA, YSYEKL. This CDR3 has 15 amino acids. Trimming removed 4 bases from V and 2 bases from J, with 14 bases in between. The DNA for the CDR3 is TGCGCCAGCAGCCGCAATCAAGGCGGTAACACTGAAGCTTTCTTT. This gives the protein CASSRNQGGNTEAFF.

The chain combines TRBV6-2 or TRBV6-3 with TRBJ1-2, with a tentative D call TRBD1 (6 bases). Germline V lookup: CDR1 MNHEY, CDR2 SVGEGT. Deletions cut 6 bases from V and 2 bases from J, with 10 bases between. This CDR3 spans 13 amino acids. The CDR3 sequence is CASRYQGNYGYTF. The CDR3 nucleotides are TGTGCCAGCAGATACCAGGGGAACTATGGCTACACCTTC.

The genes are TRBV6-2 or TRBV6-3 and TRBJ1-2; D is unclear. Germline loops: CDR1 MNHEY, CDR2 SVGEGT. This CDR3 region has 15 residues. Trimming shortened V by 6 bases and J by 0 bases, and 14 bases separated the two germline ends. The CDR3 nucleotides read TGTGCCAGCAGCCAGACCCTCTTAGCTAACTATGGCTACACCTTC. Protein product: CASSQTLLANYGYTF.

DNA of the CDR3: TGTGCCAGCAGTTTTTGGGCGGGGGGCTCTAGCACAGATACGCAGTATTTT. Protein sequence: CASSFWAGGSSTDTQYF. V usage is TRBV27 and J usage is TRBJ2-3; the match to TRBD2 covers 8 bases. CDR3 length: 17 residues. Germline CDR1 is MNHEY and CDR2 is SMNVEV (reference sequence). J was trimmed by 0 bases and V by 3 bases; bases with no gene match: 8.

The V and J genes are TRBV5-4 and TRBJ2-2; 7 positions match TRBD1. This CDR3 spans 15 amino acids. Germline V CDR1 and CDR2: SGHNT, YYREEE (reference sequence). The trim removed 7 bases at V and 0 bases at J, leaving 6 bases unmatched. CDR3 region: CASGRQGANTGELFF. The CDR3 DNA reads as TGTGCCAGCGGGCGACAGGGAGCGAACACCGGGGAGCTGTTTTTT.

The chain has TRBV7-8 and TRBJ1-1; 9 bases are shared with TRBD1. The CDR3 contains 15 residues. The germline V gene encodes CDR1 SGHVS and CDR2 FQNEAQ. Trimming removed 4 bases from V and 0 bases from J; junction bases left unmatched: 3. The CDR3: CASSSGQGLNTEAFF. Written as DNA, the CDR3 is TGTGCCAGCAGCTCGGGACAGGGTTTGAACACTGAAGCTTTCTTT.

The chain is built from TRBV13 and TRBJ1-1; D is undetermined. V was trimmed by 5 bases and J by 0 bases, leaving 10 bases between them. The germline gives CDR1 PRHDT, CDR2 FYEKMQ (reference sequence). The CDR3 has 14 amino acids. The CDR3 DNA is TGTGCCAGCAGCCCACGGACGGTGAACACTGAAGCTTTCTTT. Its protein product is CASSPRTVNTEAFF.

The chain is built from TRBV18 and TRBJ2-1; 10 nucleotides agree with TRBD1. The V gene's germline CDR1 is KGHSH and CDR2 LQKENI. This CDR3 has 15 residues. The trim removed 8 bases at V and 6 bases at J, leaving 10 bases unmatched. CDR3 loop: CASQLGQGGFNEQFF. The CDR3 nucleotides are TGTGCCAGCCAACTAGGACAGGGGGGCTTCAATGAGCAGTTCTTC.

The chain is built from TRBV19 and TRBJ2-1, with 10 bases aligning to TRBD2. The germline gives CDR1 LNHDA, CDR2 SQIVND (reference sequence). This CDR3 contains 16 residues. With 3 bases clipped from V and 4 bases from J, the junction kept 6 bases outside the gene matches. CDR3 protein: CASSIQAGGRYNEQFF. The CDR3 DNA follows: TGTGCCAGTAGTATTCAAGCGGGAGGGCGTTACAATGAGCAGTTCTTC.